These 29 T cell receptor beta chains share one sample of origin, sequenced in a study of T cells in Graves' hyperthyroidism and ophthalmopathy. TCR beta CDR3 regions were amplified from RNA transcripts. TCR CDR3 regions were first amplified by RT-PCR with HTBI primers. Using its own MiXCR run on the multiplex PCR reads, TCRdb lists one record per CDR3 protein. The repertoire includes 530,000 or so distinct CDR3 sequences, roughly a quarter of them detected once, and approximately 10% sits in the top ten. The sequenced sample consisted of blood. Receptor source: a woman aged 25 to 39 with Graves' ophthalmopathy.

This clonotype was seen at least ten times. The V and J genes are TRBV5-1 and TRBJ2-7; D possibly corresponds to TRBD1 (5 bases). This CDR3 has 13 amino acids. V was trimmed by 7 bases and J by 7 bases, leaving 18 bases between them. Germline V lookup: CDR1 SGHRS, CDR2 YFSETQ. CDR3 in DNA: TGCGCCAGCCGAGACAGCACAAACAGGGAGCAGTACTTC. This codes for CASRDSTNREQYF.

This clonotype was detected ten times or more. The chain joins TRBV6-1 to TRBJ2-7, with a tentative D call TRBD1 (6 bases). CDR3 length equals 17 residues. V lost 4 bases and J lost 3, with 22 bases in between. Per germline, CDR1 MNHNS and CDR2 SASEGT. In DNA, the CDR3 is TGTGCCAGCAGTGTAAGGGAGACAGGCGACTTGCACTACGAGCAGTACTTC. This sequence encodes CASSVRETGDLHYEQYF.

This clonotype was picked up a small number of times. This rearrangement joins TRBV20-1 to TRBJ1-2; 10 nucleotides align to TRBD1. The V and J ends lost 0 bases and 6 bases, in that order; junction bases with no gene match: 7. The CDR3 loop spans 15 amino acids. Germline V gene data show CDR1 as DFQATT and CDR2 as SNEGSKA (reference sequence). The CDR3 region is CSARDIDRGQNGYTF. The DNA for the CDR3 is TGCAGTGCTAGAGATATTGACAGGGGGCAGAATGGCTACACCTTC.

This clonotype was recorded a few times. This rearrangement joins TRBV29-1 to TRBJ2-5; no reliable D call. V was pared by 0 bases and J by 5 bases, with 10 bases between. Germline lookup yields CDR1 SQVTM and CDR2 ANQGSEA. The CDR3 is made up of 13 amino acids. This CDR3 reads CSVEDPGGETQYF. CDR3 in DNA: TGCAGCGTTGAAGATCCGGGTGGGGAGACCCAGTACTTC.

In this sample, this clonotype turned up many times. The V call is TRBV20-1, the J call TRBJ1-1; D remains ambiguous. Germline V lookup: CDR1 DFQATT, CDR2 SNEGSKA (reference sequence). The CDR3 sequence is 10 residues long. The V gene lost 5 bases and the J gene lost 3 bases, with 4 bases spanning the gap. In DNA form, the CDR3 reads TGCAGTGCTGAGTACACTGAAGCTTTCTTT. Translating gives CSAEYTEAFF.

The chain couples TRBV3-1 to TRBJ2-7; 7 bases are a match to TRBD1. The CDR3 extends over 15 amino acids. V dropped 2 bases and J dropped 2; count of bases not matched to a gene: 6. Germline CDR1 LGHDT, CDR2 YNNKEL (reference sequence). The chain's CDR3 is CASSQLPGQTYEQYF. CDR3 sequence (DNA): TGTGCCAGCAGCCAACTACCGGGACAGACCTACGAGCAGTACTTC.

This clonotype has at least ten counts. This chain uses TRBV28 with TRBJ1-1; D possibly corresponds to TRBD1 (6 bases). This CDR3 comprises 19 residues. The V and J ends lost 3 bases and 1 base respectively, with 24 bases between them. Germline values: CDR1 MDHEN, CDR2 SYDVKM. CDR3 residues: CASSFTNPAGASSNTEAFF. The CDR3 nucleotides are TGTGCCAGCAGTTTCACTAACCCAGCAGGGGCTTCATCGAACACTGAAGCTTTCTTT. Full variable domain (missing parts from reference TRBV28 and TRBJ1-1): DVKVTQSSRYLVKRTGEKVFLECVQDMDHENMFWYRQDPGLGLRLIYFSYDVKMKEKGDIPEGYSVSREKKERFSLILESASTNQTSMYLCASSFTNPAGASSNTEAFFGQGTRLTVV.

In this sample, this clonotype turned up many times. The chain couples TRBV20-1 to TRBJ2-7; possible D gene TRBD2, 5 bases. CDR3 length: 14 residues. Germline V gives CDR1 DFQATT, CDR2 SNEGSKA (reference sequence). The V end lost 4 bases, the J end lost 1 base, and 14 bases lay between the germline ends. The CDR3 loop is CSATPPTSSYEQYF. CDR3 sequence (DNA): TGCAGTGCTACTCCCCCCACTAGTTCCTACGAGCAGTACTTC.

In this sample, this clonotype turned up many times. V gene TRBV9 combines with J gene TRBJ2-5, with TRBD2 matching 7 bases. The CDR3 covers 14 residues. J lost 3 bases, V lost 0 bases, and 2 bases had no gene match. Germline V CDR1 and CDR2: SGDLS, YYNGEE. In DNA, the CDR3 is TGTGCCAGCAGCGTAGGTGGGGGGGAAGAGACCCAGTACTTC. Its protein is CASSVGGGEETQYF.

This clonotype was counted many times. The chain combines TRBV18 with TRBJ2-7; 9 bases agree with TRBD1. V trimming: 2 bases; J trimming: 5 bases; junction bases outside the gene matches: 7. The CDR3 is 15 residues long. Germline-derived CDR1 and CDR2 are KGHSH and LQKENI. The CDR3 DNA sequence: TGTGCCAGCTCACCAAACTCGGGACAGGGTAACGAGCAGTACTTC. Translation gives CASSPNSGQGNEQYF.

There are many counts of this clonotype. The CDR3 protein is CASSPWDRRQETQYF. CDR3 sequence (DNA): TGTGCCAGCAGCCCGTGGGACAGAAGGCAAGAGACCCAGTACTTC. V is TRBV13 and J is TRBJ2-5, with 7 nucleotides matching TRBD1. V trimming: 5 bases; J trimming: 2 bases; junction bases outside the gene matches: 8. CDR3 length equals 15 residues. Germline loops: CDR1 PRHDT, CDR2 FYEKMQ (reference sequence).

The V and J genes are TRBV12-5 and TRBJ1-1; the D is unclear. CDR1 and CDR2 from the germline V gene are LGHNT and FRNRAP. Trimming took 5 bases from V and 10 from J, leaving 14 bases between them. The CDR3 runs to 12 residues. CDR3 nucleotide sequence: TGTGCTAGTGGTCTCTACGGGCAGAGAGCTTTCTTT. Translating gives CASGLYGQRAFF.

The CDR3 nucleotides are TGTGCCAGCACCCCTGCCCTAGACGAGACCCAGTACTTC. Its protein is CASTPALDETQYF. J is TRBJ2-5 and V is TRBV6-1; D unresolved. V was clipped by 7 bases and J by 5 bases, with 14 bases between them. CDR3 length equals 13 residues. The germline V gene has CDR1 MNHNS and CDR2 SASEGT.

This clonotype was observed at least ten times. The chain employs TRBV5-5 and TRBJ1-2; 7 bases match TRBD1. This CDR3 region has 14 residues. Germline-derived CDR1 and CDR2 are SGHKS and YYEKEE (reference sequence). The V gene end was trimmed by 0 bases and the J gene end by 6 bases; junction bases not matched to a gene: 5. CDR3 amino acids: CASSLDRGLDGYTF. CDR3 in DNA: TGTGCCAGCAGCTTGGACAGGGGCCTGGATGGCTACACCTTC.

The DNA of the CDR3 is TGCAGCGTTGGTAGGGGACATTCCTACGAGCAGTACTTC. It codes for CSVGRGHSYEQYF. The V and J genes are TRBV29-1 and TRBJ2-7, with TRBD1 as a possible D gene (6 bases). This CDR3 spans 13 amino acids. Per the germline V gene, CDR1 is SQVTM and CDR2 is ANQGSEA. With 4 bases removed from V and 1 base from J, the gap between germline ends came to 11 bases.

In this sample, this clonotype turned up many times. The chain is built from TRBV4-2 and TRBJ1-2, with D unresolved. The CDR3 loop spans 14 amino acids. V lost 1 base to trimming and J lost 4 bases, with 10 bases between them. Germline CDR1 and CDR2: LGHNA and YNFKEQ. CDR3 DNA sequence: TGTGCCAGCAGCCAAGCCGGGCAGACCTATGGCTACACCTTC. This sequence encodes CASSQAGQTYGYTF.

This clonotype was observed many times. The chain joins TRBV20-1 to TRBJ2-6; D not certain. V lost 1 base and J 0 bases, leaving 7 bases between the germline ends. CDR1 is DFQATT and CDR2 is SNEGSKA in the germline V gene (reference sequence). The CDR3 contains 15 residues. CDR3 sequence: CSARGLSSGANVLTF. The DNA for the CDR3 is TGCAGTGCTAGAGGACTGAGCTCTGGGGCCAACGTCCTGACTTTC.

The table lists this clonotype with many counts. The chain has TRBV29-1 and TRBJ2-5, with TRBD1 matching over 7 bases. The ends lost 5 bases at V and 2 bases at J; junction bases unmatched: 8. Germline CDR1 and CDR2: SQVTM and ANQGSEA. The CDR3 sequence is 14 residues long. The CDR3 loop reads CSVPLGQNQETQYF. The CDR3 coding sequence is TGCAGCGTTCCCTTGGGACAGAATCAAGAGACCCAGTACTTC.

This sequence joins TRBV19 and TRBJ1-2; no clear D gene. This CDR3 spans 14 amino acids. From germline, CDR1 is LNHDA and CDR2 SQIVND (reference sequence). V dropped 2 bases and J dropped 3 bases, with 10 bases sitting between them. The CDR3 bases are TGTGCCAGTAGTATACGGCAGAGTGACTATGGCTACACCTTC. This translates into CASSIRQSDYGYTF.

This chain links TRBV7-8 with TRBJ2-5; D ambiguous. Per the germline V gene, CDR1 is SGHVS and CDR2 is FQNEAQ. The CDR3 runs to 15 residues. V lost 1 base to trimming and J lost 3 bases, with 12 bases between them. The CDR3 is CASSLGPGLKETQYF. Here the CDR3 DNA reads TGTGCCAGCAGCTTAGGGCCAGGTTTGAAAGAGACCCAGTACTTC.

This clonotype came up a few times. The chain joins TRBV6-2 or TRBV6-3 to TRBJ2-7, with 7 bases lining up with TRBD1. Losses at the gene ends were 2 bases for V and 3 bases for J; bases not matched to a gene: 4. Germline loops: CDR1 MNHEY, CDR2 SVGEGT. CDR3 length equals 14 residues. The CDR3 nucleotides are TGTGCCAGCAGTTACCAGACAGGGATCTACGAGCAGTACTTC. Its protein is CASSYQTGIYEQYF.

In its sample, this clonotype was seen many times. The rearrangement uses TRBV3-1 and TRBJ2-2; D is perhaps TRBD2 (5 bases). The germline V and J ends were trimmed by 0 bases and 1 base, with 9 bases remaining between them. Germline V gives CDR1 LGHDT, CDR2 YNNKEL (reference sequence). The CDR3 spans 16 residues. The CDR3 protein is CASSQDLAGNTGELFF. The DNA of the CDR3 is TGTGCCAGCAGCCAAGATCTGGCGGGGAACACCGGGGAGCTGTTTTTT.

CDR3 amino acids: CASSGNRGEQYF. The CDR3 DNA reads as TGTGCCAGCAGTGGAAACAGGGGGGAGCAGTACTTC. V and J are TRBV6-1 and TRBJ2-7; 8 positions match TRBD1. The J segment lost 7 bases and the V segment lost 4 bases, leaving 3 bases of the junction unmatched. Germline lookup yields CDR1 MNHNS and CDR2 SASEGT. CDR3 length: 12 amino acids.

This clonotype was detected ten times or more. This chain links TRBV6-5 with TRBJ1-3; 9 nucleotides agree with TRBD1. Germline V gives CDR1 MNHEY, CDR2 SVGAGI. The V and J ends lost 0 bases and 8 bases, in that order; junction bases with no gene match: 5. This CDR3 is 15 amino acids long. Here the CDR3 reads CASSYSDRGGHTIYF. The CDR3 DNA sequence: TGTGCCAGCAGTTACTCGGACAGGGGCGGACACACCATATATTTT.

This clonotype was counted many times. The chain joins TRBV30 to TRBJ1-6; D is ambiguous. CDR3 size: 14 residues. Germline V CDR1 and CDR2: GTSNPN, SVGIG (reference sequence). Trimming pared 3 bases from V and 9 bases from J, leaving 15 bases between. The CDR3 nucleotides are TGTGCCTGGAGGGTCAATCTGGAGGTTTCACCCCTCCACTTT. It codes for CAWRVNLEVSPLHF.

This clonotype appeared a single time. The gene calls are TRBV28 and TRBJ2-5; a weak D match, TRBD2 (7 bases). V was clipped by 6 bases and J by 5 bases, with 19 bases between them. Germline CDR1 MDHEN, CDR2 SYDVKM. This CDR3 is 15 amino acids long. The CDR3 is CASSLRGGGGETQYF. The DNA for the CDR3 is TGTGCCAGCAGCCTCCGTGGGGGGGGCGGCGAGACCCAGTACTTC.

This clonotype was seen many times. The chain couples TRBV6-2 or TRBV6-3 to TRBJ2-5, with 11 bases lining up with TRBD2. Germline V gene sequence: CDR1 MNHEY, CDR2 SVGEGT. V shed 7 bases and J 5 bases; nucleotides not matched to a gene: 12. The CDR3 is 16 amino acids. In DNA form, the CDR3 reads TGTGCCAGCACCGTTAGCGGGGGGGCCTTGGGGGAGACCCAGTACTTC. Protein sequence: CASTVSGGALGETQYF.

Turning to this clonotype: At one of its ends the junction is not consistent with the germline gene, which may arise from a read error. This chain connects TRBV6-1 to TRBJ2-7, with 7 bases fitting TRBD2. The CDR3 covers 15 residues. CDR1 and CDR2 (germline): MNHNS, SASEGT. The CDR3 coding sequence is TGTGCCAGCAGTGAAGCGCTTCGAGATACGACTAGCCAACTATTC. Its translation: CASSEALRDTTSQLF.

This clonotype was observed at least ten times. The CDR3 loop is CASSLLGGTGLETQYF. The CDR3 DNA reads as TGTGCCAGCAGTTTATTAGGCGGGACAGGACTAGAGACCCAGTACTTC. The chain joins TRBV12-3 or TRBV12-4 to TRBJ2-5, with TRBD1 identical over 8 bases. The CDR3 is 16 residues long. The V segment lost 2 bases and the J segment 4 bases; nucleotides outside the gene matches: 9.